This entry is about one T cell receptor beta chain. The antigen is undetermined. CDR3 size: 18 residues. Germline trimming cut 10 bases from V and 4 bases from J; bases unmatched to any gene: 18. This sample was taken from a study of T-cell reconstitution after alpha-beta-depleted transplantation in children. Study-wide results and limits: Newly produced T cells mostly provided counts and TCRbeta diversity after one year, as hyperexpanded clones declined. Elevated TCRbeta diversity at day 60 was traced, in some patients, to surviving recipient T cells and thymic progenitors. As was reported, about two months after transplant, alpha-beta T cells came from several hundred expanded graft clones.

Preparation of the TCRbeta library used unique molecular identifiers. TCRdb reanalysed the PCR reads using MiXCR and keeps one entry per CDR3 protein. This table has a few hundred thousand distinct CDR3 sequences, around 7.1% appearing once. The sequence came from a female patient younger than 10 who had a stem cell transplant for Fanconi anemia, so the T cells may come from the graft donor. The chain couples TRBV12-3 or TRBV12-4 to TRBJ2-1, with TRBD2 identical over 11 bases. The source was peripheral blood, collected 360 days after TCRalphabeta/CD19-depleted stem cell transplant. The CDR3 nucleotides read TGTGCCAACCGAGGACTAGCGGGTCGGTGGGAGCAATACAATGAGCAGTTCTTC. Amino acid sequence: CANRGLAGRWEQYNEQFF.